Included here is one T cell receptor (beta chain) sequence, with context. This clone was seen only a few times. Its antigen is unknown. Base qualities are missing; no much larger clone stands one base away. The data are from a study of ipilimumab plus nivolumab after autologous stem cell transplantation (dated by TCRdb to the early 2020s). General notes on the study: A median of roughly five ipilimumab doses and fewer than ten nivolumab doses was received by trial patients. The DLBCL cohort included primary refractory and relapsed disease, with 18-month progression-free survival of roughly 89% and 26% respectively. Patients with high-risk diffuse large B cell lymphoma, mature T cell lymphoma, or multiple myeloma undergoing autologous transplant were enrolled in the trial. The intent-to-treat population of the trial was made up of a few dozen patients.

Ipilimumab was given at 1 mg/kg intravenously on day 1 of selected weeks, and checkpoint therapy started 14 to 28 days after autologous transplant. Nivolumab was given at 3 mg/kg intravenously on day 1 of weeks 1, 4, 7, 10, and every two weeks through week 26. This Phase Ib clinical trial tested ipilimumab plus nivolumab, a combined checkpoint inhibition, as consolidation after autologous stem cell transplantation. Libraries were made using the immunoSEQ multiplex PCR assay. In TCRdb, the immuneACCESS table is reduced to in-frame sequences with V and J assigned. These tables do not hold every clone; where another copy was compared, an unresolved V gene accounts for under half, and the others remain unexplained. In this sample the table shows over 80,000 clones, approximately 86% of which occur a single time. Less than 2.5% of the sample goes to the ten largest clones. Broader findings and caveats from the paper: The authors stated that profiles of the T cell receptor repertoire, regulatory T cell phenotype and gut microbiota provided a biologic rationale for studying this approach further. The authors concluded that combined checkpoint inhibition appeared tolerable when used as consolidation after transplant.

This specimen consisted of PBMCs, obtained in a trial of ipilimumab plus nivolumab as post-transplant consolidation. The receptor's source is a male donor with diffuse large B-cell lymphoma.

Here is the DNA: TGCGCCAGCAGCCTGTTGGGACAGCAGAATTCACCCCTCCACTTT. It encodes CASSLLGQQNSPLHF. The sequence joins TRBV5-1 to TRBJ1-6, with TRBD1 matching 7 junction bases. V is trimmed back by 4 bases and J by 7 bases, and the junction contains 8 bases that no gene match accounts for. For CDR1 and CDR2, the germline V gene lists SGHRS and YFSETQ. There are 15 amino acids in the CDR3, from cysteine to phenylalanine inclusive. The read is trimmed to its CDR3 DNA, 45 bases read in frame from base 1. The variable domain in full, with residues beyond the CDR3 obtained from the reference TRBV5-1 and TRBJ1-6 genes, is KAGVTQTPRYLIKTRGQQVTLSCSPISGHRSVSWYQQTPGQGLQFLFEYFSETQRNKGNFPGRFSGRQFSNSRSEMNVSTLELGDSALYLCASSLLGQQNSPLHFGNGTRLTVT.